The sequence of this T cell receptor beta chain was determined in a study of T cell responses to AZD1222 COVID-19 vaccine. There are a few counts of this clone. Its specificity is not known. Study-wide results and caveats: Sampling that yielded the repertoires occurred only after the peak T cell response. Donors were chiefly white British, with a greater number of females, and clonal diversity was perhaps underestimated. Regions 160-218 and 743-854 held dominance among vaccine-associated CD4 TCRs, which spanned spike. Two doses of AZD1222 preceded a rise in Spike-specific TCR breadth and depth.

The CDR3 is made up of 14 amino acids. With 1 base removed from V and 9 bases from J, the gap between germline ends came to 13 bases. CDR1 is GTSNPN, CDR2 SVGIG, per germline (reference sequence). TCRdb's table, derived via immunoSEQ multiplex PCR, lists solely in-frame clones and lacks some. The sample records about 140,000 clones, roughly nine tenths being singletons. The source is an adult in good health. The sample here was peripheral blood, taken on day 0 of AZD1222 vaccination. V usage is TRBV30 and J usage is TRBJ1-6, with TRBD1 as a possible D gene (6 bases). CDR3 DNA: TGTGCCTGGAGTGCCCAGGGGAAGGGTTCACCCCTCCACTTT. Its translation is CAWSAQGKGSPLHF. Supplemented by reference TRBV30 and TRBJ1-6, the full variable domain reads SQTIHQWPATLVQPVGSPLSLECTVEGTSNPNLYWYRQAAGRGLQLLFYSVGIGQISSEVPQNLSASRPQDRQFILSSKKLLLSDSGFYLCAWSAQGKGSPLHFGNGTRLTVT.